What follows are 22 T cell receptor beta chains derived from one specimen sequenced in a study of cytomegalovirus exposure and HLA in healthy donors (dated by TCRdb to the late 2010s). Receptor amplification or capture employed the immunoSEQ multiplex PCR assay. A mixture of 60 forward primers for TCR Vbeta segments and 13 reverse primers for TCR Jbeta segments was used in the multiplex PCR. TCRdb's version of the immuneACCESS table is confined to in-frame rearrangements and falls short of the full clone set. An unresolved V gene accounts for under half of the shortfall where checked; the remainder is of unknown origin. For this sample there are around 94,000 clones; over 60% appear just once. Under 5.5% of the sample rests with the top ten. The specimen sequenced was PBMCs. The receptors originated from a woman in her thirties or forties in good health and CMV-seropositive.

This clone was picked up one time. This sequence joins TRBV5-1 and TRBJ2-3, with D uncertain. Trimming stripped 2 bases from V and 5 bases from J, with 15 bases between. Germline-derived CDR1 and CDR2 are SGHRS and YFSETQ. CDR3 size: 15 residues. The chain's CDR3 is CASSFGRLYGDTQYF. For the CDR3, the DNA is TGCGCCAGCAGCTTCGGCAGGCTTTATGGAGATACGCAGTATTTT.

This rearrangement joins TRBV11-3 to TRBJ2-2; TRBD2 might be the D (6 bases). The germline CDR1 and CDR2 sequences are SGHNT and YENEEA. The CDR3 spans 13 residues. The germline V and J ends were trimmed by 5 bases and 5 bases, with 9 bases remaining between them. The CDR3, as DNA: TGTGCCAGCAGCCTGACTAGAACCGGGGAGCTGTTTTTT. Its translation is CASSLTRTGELFF.

This sequence joins TRBV19 and TRBJ2-3; no clear D gene. The CDR3 is 13 residues long. Trimming shortened V by 3 bases and J by 2 bases, and 6 bases separated the two germline ends. Germline CDR1 is LNHDA and CDR2 is SQIVND (reference sequence). The CDR3, as DNA: TGTGCCAGTAGTATCCGGGTCACAGATACGCAGTATTTT. Protein product: CASSIRVTDTQYF.

This chain joins TRBV28 and TRBJ2-3, with D possibly being TRBD2 (6 bases). Germline-derived CDR1 and CDR2 are MDHEN and SYDVKM. Trimming left V 3 bases short and J 8 bases short, with 6 bases between. The CDR3 is made up of 11 amino acids. CDR3 region: CASSLGGTQYF. Here the CDR3 DNA reads TGTGCCAGCAGTTTGGGGGGTACGCAGTATTTT. The variable domain in full, with the rest retrieved from reference TRBV28 and TRBJ2-3, is DVKVTQSSRYLVKRTGEKVFLECVQDMDHENMFWYRQDPGLGLRLIYFSYDVKMKEKGDIPEGYSVSREKKERFSLILESASTNQTSMYLCASSLGGTQYFGPGTRLTVL.

Only a few counts were recorded for this clone. V usage is TRBV18 and J usage is TRBJ2-7; TRBD1 matches 8 bases. Germline lookup yields CDR1 KGHSH and CDR2 LQKENI. The CDR3 is 15 amino acids. V lost 6 bases to trimming and J lost 3 bases; unmatched junction nucleotides: 10. The CDR3 nucleotides read TGTGCCAGCTCTCCGGGCTCCGGGACAGGCTACGAGCAGTACTTC. Protein: CASSPGSGTGYEQYF.

This clone was detected once. The chain uses TRBV18 and TRBJ2-1, with TRBD2 as a possible D gene (6 bases). The length of the CDR3 is 15 residues. Germline CDR1 KGHSH, CDR2 LQKENI. V was cut by 1 base and J by 4 bases, with 11 bases left in between. The DNA of the CDR3 is TGTGCCAGCTCACCACAGAGCGGGTATTACAATGAGCAGTTCTTC. Protein sequence: CASSPQSGYYNEQFF. The full variable domain, with the rest looked up from reference TRBV18 and TRBJ2-1, is NAGVMQNPRHLVRRRGQEARLRCSPMKGHSHVYWYRQLPEEGLKFMVYLQKENIIDESGMPKERFSAEFPKEGPSILRIQQVVRGDSAAYFCASSPQSGYYNEQFFGPGTRLTVL.

In regard to this clone: The germline gene is not matched at one end of the junction; a read error may be the cause. The chain has TRBV19 and TRBJ2-7; the D call may be TRBD1 or TRBD2 (7 bases each). The CDR3 extends over 15 amino acids. The germline V gene encodes CDR1 LNHDA and CDR2 SQIVND (reference sequence). The CDR3 sequence: CASTIGGGGSYEQYF. The CDR3 DNA is TGTGCCAGTACTATAGGGGGCGGGGGCTCCTACGAGCAGTACTTC.

This chain joins TRBV5-6 and TRBJ1-3; D uncertain. V was pared by 1 base and J by 5 bases, with 19 bases between. This CDR3 is 17 amino acids long. Germline values: CDR1 SGHDT, CDR2 YYEEEE. The DNA for the CDR3 is TGTGCCAGCAGCTTGAACTCGGATACTATACCACGAAACACCATATATTTT. Translation gives CASSLNSDTIPRNTIYF.

This chain uses TRBV6-6 with TRBJ2-2; D may be TRBD1 (5 bases). Trimming took 2 bases from V and 7 from J, leaving 11 bases between them. The CDR3 has 14 residues. CDR1 and CDR2 (germline): MNHNY, SVGAGI (reference sequence). The CDR3 loop reads CASSYAGHNGELFF. The CDR3 DNA reads TGTGCCAGCAGTTACGCCGGACATAACGGGGAGCTGTTTTTT.

This clone was counted between two and nine times. The rearrangement links TRBV28 to TRBJ2-5; TRBD2 might be the D (6 bases). V gave up 6 bases and J gave up 4 bases, with 15 bases separating them. Germline lookup yields CDR1 MDHEN and CDR2 SYDVKM. This CDR3 comprises 14 residues. For the CDR3, the DNA is TGTGCCAGCAGCCCCGTTGGAGGGGCAGAGACCCAGTACTTC. It translates to CASSPVGGAETQYF.

The chain combines TRBV14 with TRBJ1-2; tentatively, D is TRBD1 (5 bases). The CDR3 is 13 residues long. Trimming pared 4 bases from V and 5 bases from J, leaving 11 bases between. From germline, CDR1 is SGHDN and CDR2 FVKESK. The CDR3 spells CASSPLTGYGYTF. The DNA for the CDR3 is TGTGCCAGCAGCCCACTAACAGGATATGGCTACACCTTC. Combining the CDR3 with reference TRBV14 and TRBJ1-2 gives the whole variable domain EAGVTQFPSHSVIEKGQTVTLRCDPISGHDNLYWYRRVMGKEIKFLLHFVKESKQDESGMPNNRFLAERTGGTYSTLKVQPAELEDSGVYFCASSPLTGYGYTFGSGTRLTVV.

The chain joins TRBV4-2 to TRBJ2-7, with TRBD2 matching 7 bases. V lost 1 base, J lost 6 bases, and 15 bases stayed unmatched. The CDR3 is made up of 17 amino acids. The V gene's germline CDR1 is LGHNA and CDR2 YNFKEQ. The CDR3 DNA is TGTGCCAGCAGCCAAGTGACGGGTACTTTGCCGGGGGGCGAGCAGTACTTC. Its protein product is CASSQVTGTLPGGEQYF.

The chain carries TRBV5-4 and TRBJ2-7; 8 nucleotides agree with TRBD2. This CDR3 is built from 17 residues. J was trimmed by 7 bases and V by 5 bases; bases with no gene match: 20. Germline V gives CDR1 SGHNT, CDR2 YYREEE (reference sequence). CDR3 nucleotide sequence: TGTGCCAGCAGTCCGTCATCCAGCGGGGGAGGGTACGAAGAGCAGTACTTC. Translated, it gives CASSPSSSGGGYEEQYF.

In its sample, this clone was seen once. The chain combines TRBV10-3 with TRBJ1-5, with a weak D call TRBD1 (6 bases). The CDR3 consists of 14 residues. The V gene lost 5 bases and the J gene lost 3 bases, with 11 bases spanning the gap. Germline values: CDR1 ENHRY, CDR2 SYGVKD. CDR3 sequence reads: CAISRTGNNQPQHF. The CDR3, as DNA: TGTGCCATCAGTCGTACAGGGAACAATCAGCCCCAGCATTTT.

The chain uses TRBV7-2 and TRBJ2-1; possible D gene TRBD2, 5 bases. The germline V gene has CDR1 SGHTA and CDR2 FQGNSA. The CDR3 is 15 residues long. V gave up 1 base and J gave up 8 bases, with 15 bases separating them. The DNA for the CDR3 is TGTGCCAGCAGCTTAGGAGTAATCGGGATCTATGAGCAGTTCTTC. Translating it yields CASSLGVIGIYEQFF.

The table lists this clone with a few counts. This rearrangement joins TRBV19 to TRBJ2-2; TRBD1 agrees at 8 bases. Germline CDR1 is LNHDA and CDR2 is SQIVND (reference sequence). The CDR3 extends over 19 amino acids. The junction had 22 bases not matched to a gene; V was cut back by 6 bases and J by 7 bases. The CDR3 sequence: CASRPTERGGDRSSGELFF. The CDR3 DNA follows: TGTGCCAGTAGGCCGACAGAACGTGGCGGGGACAGGTCTAGCGGGGAGCTGTTTTTT.

The J gene is TRBJ2-1, the V gene TRBV7-9, with D tentatively TRBD1 (6 bases). The CDR3 has 12 residues. Per the germline V gene, CDR1 is SEHNR and CDR2 is FQNEAQ (reference sequence). Deletions cut 5 bases from V and 15 bases from J, with 17 bases between. CDR3 sequence reads: CASSQGPKVPFF. In DNA form, the CDR3 reads TGTGCCAGCAGCCAGGGGCCCAAGGTCCCGTTCTTC.

J is TRBJ2-5 and V is TRBV11-3; 9 nucleotides line up with TRBD2. This CDR3 comprises 15 residues. V lost 3 bases to trimming and J lost 4 bases; unmatched junction nucleotides: 6. CDR1 is SGHNT, CDR2 YENEEA, per germline. CDR3 nucleotide sequence: TGTGCCAGCAGCTTTGGCGGGGGGGAAGGAGAGACCCAGTACTTC. The encoded protein is CASSFGGGEGETQYF.

This clone has just one count. Germline is not matched at one junction end, which may reflect a read error. The J gene is TRBJ2-3, the V gene TRBV9; tentatively, D is TRBD1 (5 bases). The CDR3 is made up of 16 amino acids. CDR1 is SGDLS, CDR2 YYNGEE, per germline. CDR3 coding DNA: TGTGCCAGCAGCGTAGCGGGTCGCAGGGCCACAGGTACGCAGTATTTT. It codes for CASSVAGRRATGTQYF.

This rearrangement joins TRBV14 to TRBJ2-7, with D perhaps matching TRBD1 (6 bases). CDR1 and CDR2 (germline): SGHDN, FVKESK. The CDR3 is 13 amino acids. V was trimmed by 4 bases and J by 3 bases, leaving 10 bases between them. The CDR3 DNA is TGTGCCAGCAGCCCAGGGACATTCTACGAGCAGTACTTC. It is translated as CASSPGTFYEQYF.

The rearrangement uses TRBV19 and TRBJ1-5; the match to TRBD1 covers 8 bases. Germline CDR1 is LNHDA and CDR2 is SQIVND (reference sequence). V shed 6 bases, J shed 6 bases, and the junction held 7 bases outside the gene matches. The CDR3 has 14 amino acids. The DNA for the CDR3 is TGTGCCAGTAGAAGCCGACAGGGGAGTCAGCCCCAGCATTTT. It specifies CASRSRQGSQPQHF.

This clone was counted only a few times. J is TRBJ1-2 and V is TRBV6-6; 10 bases match TRBD1. The germline CDR1 and CDR2 sequences are MNHNY and SVGAGI (reference sequence). V dropped 5 bases and J dropped 3; count of bases not matched to a gene: 6. The CDR3 is 15 residues long. The CDR3 loop is CASSRSGTGDYGYTF. The CDR3 nucleotides read TGTGCCAGCAGTCGATCGGGGACAGGGGACTATGGCTACACCTTC.